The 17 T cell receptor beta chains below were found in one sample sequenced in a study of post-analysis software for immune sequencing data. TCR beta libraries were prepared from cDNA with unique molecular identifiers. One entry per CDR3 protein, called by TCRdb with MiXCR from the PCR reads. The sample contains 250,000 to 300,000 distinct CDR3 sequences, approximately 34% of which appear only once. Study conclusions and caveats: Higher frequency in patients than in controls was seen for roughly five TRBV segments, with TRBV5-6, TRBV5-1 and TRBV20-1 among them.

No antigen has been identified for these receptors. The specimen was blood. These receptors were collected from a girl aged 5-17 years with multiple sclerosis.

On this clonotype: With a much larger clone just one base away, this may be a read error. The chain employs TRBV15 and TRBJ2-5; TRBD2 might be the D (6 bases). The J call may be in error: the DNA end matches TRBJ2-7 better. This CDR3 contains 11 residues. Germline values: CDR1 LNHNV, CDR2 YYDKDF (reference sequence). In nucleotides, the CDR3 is TGTGCCACCACTCGGGGGAACGAGCAGTACTTC. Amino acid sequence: CATTRGNEQYF.

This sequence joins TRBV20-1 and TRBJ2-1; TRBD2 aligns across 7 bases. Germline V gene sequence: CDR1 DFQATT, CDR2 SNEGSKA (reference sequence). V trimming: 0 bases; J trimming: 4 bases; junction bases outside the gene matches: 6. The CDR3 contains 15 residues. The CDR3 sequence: CSAREPSGIYNEQFF. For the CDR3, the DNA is TGCAGTGCTAGAGAGCCTAGCGGAATTTACAATGAGCAGTTCTTC.

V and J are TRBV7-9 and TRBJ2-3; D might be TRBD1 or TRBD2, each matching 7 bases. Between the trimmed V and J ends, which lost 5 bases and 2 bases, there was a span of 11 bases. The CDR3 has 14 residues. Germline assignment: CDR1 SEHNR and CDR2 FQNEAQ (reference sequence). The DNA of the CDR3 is TGTGCCAGCAGCCCAGGGGGGGCCACAGATACGCAGTATTTT. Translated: CASSPGGATDTQYF.

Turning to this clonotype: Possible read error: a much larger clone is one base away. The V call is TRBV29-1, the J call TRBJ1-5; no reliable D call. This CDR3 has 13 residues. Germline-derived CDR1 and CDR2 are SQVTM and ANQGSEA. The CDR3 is CSIEGKIEQPQHF. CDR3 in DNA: TGCAGCATTGAGGGCAAAATTGAGCAGCCCCAGCATTTT.

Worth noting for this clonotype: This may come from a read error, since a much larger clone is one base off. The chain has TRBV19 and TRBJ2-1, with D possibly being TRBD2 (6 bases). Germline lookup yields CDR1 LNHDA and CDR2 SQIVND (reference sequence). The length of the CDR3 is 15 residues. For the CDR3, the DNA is TGTGCCAGTACTCGTTCGGCGGGAAGCTACGATGAGCAGTTCTTC. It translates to CASTRSAGSYDEQFF.

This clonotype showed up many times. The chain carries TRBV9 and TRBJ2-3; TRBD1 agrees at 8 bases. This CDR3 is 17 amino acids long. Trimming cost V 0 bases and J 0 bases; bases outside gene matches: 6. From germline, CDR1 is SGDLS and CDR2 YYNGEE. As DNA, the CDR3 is TGTGCCAGCAGCGTAGACCCCCAGGGGGCGAGCACAGATACGCAGTATTTT. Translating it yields CASSVDPQGASTDTQYF.

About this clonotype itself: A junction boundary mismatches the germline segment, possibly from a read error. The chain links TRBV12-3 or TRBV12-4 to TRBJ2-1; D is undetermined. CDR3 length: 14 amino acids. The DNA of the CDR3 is TGTGCCAGCACTTCTCCGGGTTTGGGGAATGAGCAGTTCTTT. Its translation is CASTSPGLGNEQFF.

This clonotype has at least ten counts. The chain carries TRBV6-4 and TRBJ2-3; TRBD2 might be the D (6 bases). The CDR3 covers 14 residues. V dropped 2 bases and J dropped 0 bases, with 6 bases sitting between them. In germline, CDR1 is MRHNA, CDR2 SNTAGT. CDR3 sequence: CASSDGTSTDTQYF. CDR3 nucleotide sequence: TGTGCCAGCAGTGACGGGACTAGCACAGATACGCAGTATTTT.

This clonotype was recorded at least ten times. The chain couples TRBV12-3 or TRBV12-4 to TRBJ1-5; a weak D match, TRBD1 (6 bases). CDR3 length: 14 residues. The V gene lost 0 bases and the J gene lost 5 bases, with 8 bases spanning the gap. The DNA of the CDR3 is TGTGCCAGCAGTTTAGCGCAGGGGTATCAGCCCCAGCATTTT. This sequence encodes CASSLAQGYQPQHF.

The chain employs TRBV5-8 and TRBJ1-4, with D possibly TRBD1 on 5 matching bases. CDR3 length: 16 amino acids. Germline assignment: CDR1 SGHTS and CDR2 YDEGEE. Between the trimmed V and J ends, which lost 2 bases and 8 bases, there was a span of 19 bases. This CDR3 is CASSLGQGGDQEKLFF. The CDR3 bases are TGTGCCAGCAGCTTAGGGCAGGGAGGTGATCAAGAAAAACTGTTTTTT.

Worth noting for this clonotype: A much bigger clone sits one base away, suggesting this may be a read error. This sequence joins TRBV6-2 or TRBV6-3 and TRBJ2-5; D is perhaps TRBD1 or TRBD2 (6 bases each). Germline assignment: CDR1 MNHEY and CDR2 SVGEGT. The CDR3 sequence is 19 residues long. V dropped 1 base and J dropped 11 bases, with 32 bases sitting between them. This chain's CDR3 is CASSYLRGTDRIDYNEQYF. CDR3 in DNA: TGTGCCAGCAGTTACTTGCGCGGGACTGACAGGATCGACTACAATGAGCAGTACTTC.

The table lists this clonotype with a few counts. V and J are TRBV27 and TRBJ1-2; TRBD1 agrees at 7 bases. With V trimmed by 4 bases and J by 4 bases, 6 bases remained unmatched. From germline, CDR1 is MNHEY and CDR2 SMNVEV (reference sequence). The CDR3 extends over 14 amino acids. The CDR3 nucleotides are TGTGCCAGCAGTTCCCACAGGGGAACCTATGGCTACACCTTC. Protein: CASSSHRGTYGYTF.

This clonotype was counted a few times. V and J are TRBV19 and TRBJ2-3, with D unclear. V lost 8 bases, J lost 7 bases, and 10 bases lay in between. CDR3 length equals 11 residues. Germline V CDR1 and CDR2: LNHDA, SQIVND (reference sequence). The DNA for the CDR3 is TGTGCCAGTGGAAGAGCGAATACGCAGTATTTT. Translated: CASGRANTQYF. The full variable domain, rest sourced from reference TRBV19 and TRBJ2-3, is DGGITQSPKYLFRKEGQNVTLSCEQNLNHDAMYWYRQDPGQGLRLIYYSQIVNDFQKGDIAEGYSVSREKKESFPLTVTSAQKNPTAFYLCASGRANTQYFGPGTRLTVL.

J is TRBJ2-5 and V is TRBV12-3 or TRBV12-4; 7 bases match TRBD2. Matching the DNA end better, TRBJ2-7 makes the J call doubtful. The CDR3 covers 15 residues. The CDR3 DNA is TGTGCCAGCAGTCCCTCTGGCGGGAGTGTGAACGAGCAGTACTTC. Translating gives CASSPSGGSVNEQYF.

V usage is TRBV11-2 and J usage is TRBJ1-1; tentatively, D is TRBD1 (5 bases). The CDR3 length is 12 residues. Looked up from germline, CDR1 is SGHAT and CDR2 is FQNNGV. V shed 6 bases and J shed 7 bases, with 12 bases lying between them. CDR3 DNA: TGTGCCAGCAGTTCGGACACATTTGAAGCTTTCTTT. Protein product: CASSSDTFEAFF.

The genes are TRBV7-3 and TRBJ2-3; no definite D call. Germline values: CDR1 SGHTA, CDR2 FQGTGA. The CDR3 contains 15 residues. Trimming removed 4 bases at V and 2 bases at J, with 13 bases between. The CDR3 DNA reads TGTGCCAGCAGCTCTCTTGGGCTAAACACAGATACGCAGTATTTT. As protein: CASSSLGLNTDTQYF.

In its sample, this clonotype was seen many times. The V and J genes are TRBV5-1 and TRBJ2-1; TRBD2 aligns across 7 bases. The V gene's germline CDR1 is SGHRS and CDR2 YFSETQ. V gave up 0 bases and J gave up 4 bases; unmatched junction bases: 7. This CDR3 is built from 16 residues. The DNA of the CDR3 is TGCGCCAGCAGCTTGGACTCTGCTAGCGGTTACAATGAGCAGTTCTTC. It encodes CASSLDSASGYNEQFF.